This T cell receptor (beta chain) originates from a study of blood T cells in healthy people across ages. The germline gives CDR1 SEHNR, CDR2 FQNEAQ (reference sequence). V was clipped by 4 bases and J by 0 bases, with 19 bases between them. The CDR3 contains 18 residues. Study-wide findings and caveats: Per million T cells, TCR beta diversity dropped roughly linearly as age increased.

Of note for this clonotype: Its antigen is unidentified.

A second PCR of 7 to 11 cycles used a sample-barcoded 5' primer and a J-beta primer mix. Through a template-switch adaptor with 12 random nucleotides, each cDNA molecule received a tag. Each sample yielded at least 2.5 million CDR3-containing paired-end reads. TCRdb itself ran the 5' RACE reads through MiXCR, one entry per CDR3 protein. This table holds hundreds of thousands of distinct CDR3 sequences, 40% to 45% found once. Investigators took approximately 9.4 milliliters of peripheral blood from every donor. This receptor was identified in an older woman in good health. The chain has TRBV7-9 and TRBJ1-5; D is undetermined. Sequenced input: blood. In DNA form, the CDR3 reads TGTGCCAGCAGCTCAGCGGTCGGGGAAGGGTATAGCAATCAGCCCCAGCATTTT. Protein product: CASSSAVGEGYSNQPQHF.